The entry that follows covers one T cell receptor (beta chain) sequence. In blood CD8+ and CD4+ T cells, TCR beta underwent sequencing. The patients serving as multiple sclerosis controls were treatment-naive. They had stable or active relapsing-remitting disease and fulfilled revised McDonald criteria. RNA amounts of roughly 0.45 to 1 ug underwent reverse transcription with random hexamers. Amplification of TCR beta CDR3 across 54 Vbeta and 13 Jbeta was performed with immunoSEQ multiplex PCR. MiXCR, applied by TCRdb to the immunoSEQ multiplex PCR reads, yields one record per CDR3 protein. In the table there are about 200,000 distinct CDR3 sequences, 90% to 95% of which are singletons. The sample is drawn from a study of CD8 T cells in Susac syndrome. The sequence derives from a human donor with multiple sclerosis. The sequencing input was CD8+ T cells from PBMCs.

The CDR3 bases are TGTGCCAGCAGACCCGGGACAGGGGGCGACTACGAGCAGTACTTC. As protein: CASRPGTGGDYEQYF. This rearrangement joins TRBV6-5 to TRBJ2-7; 12 bases fit TRBD1. This CDR3 has 15 residues. Germline CDR1 and CDR2: MNHEY and SVGAGI. V dropped 6 bases and J dropped 3; count of bases not matched to a gene: 6.